These 13 T cell receptor beta chains were sequenced from one sample in a study of blood T cell repertoires in COVID-19. Clones were read by immunoSEQ multiplex PCR, and TCRdb kept only the in-frame ones, dropping some. The sample carries approximately 160,000 clones, 60% to 80% recorded once. Input material: peripheral blood. The receptors originated from a man between 65 and 85 years old with acute or convalescent COVID-19.

This clone showed up just once. V is TRBV14 and J is TRBJ1-2; tentatively, D is TRBD1 (6 bases). This CDR3 is 14 amino acids long. Germline V CDR1 and CDR2: SGHDN, FVKESK. Trimming took off 1 base at V and 6 bases at J, with 12 bases between the two ends. In DNA form, the CDR3 reads TGTGCCAGCAGCCAAGCTCAGGGGTGGGATGGCTACACCTTC. Translation gives CASSQAQGWDGYTF.

This CDR3 is CASSQGPEAVNTIYF. The CDR3 DNA follows: TGTGCCAGCAGCCAAGGTCCGGAGGCCGTAAACACCATATATTTT. This chain connects TRBV3-1 (or the pseudogene TRBV3-2) to TRBJ1-3; no firm D call. The CDR3 runs to 15 residues. Germline CDR1 and CDR2: LGHDT and YNNKEL (reference sequence). The germline V and J ends were trimmed by 1 base and 6 bases, with 13 bases remaining between them.

This rearrangement joins TRBV11-2 to TRBJ2-7; D perhaps matches TRBD2 (5 bases). Trimming left V 4 bases short and J 4 bases short, with 11 bases between. Germline-derived CDR1 and CDR2 are SGHAT and FQNNGV. This CDR3 comprises 13 residues. The CDR3 DNA reads TGTGCCAGCAGCTCAATGGGAGCTTACGAGCAGTACTTC. As protein: CASSSMGAYEQYF.

This clone was picked up many times. The chain employs TRBV10-1 and TRBJ1-4; 9 bases are shared with TRBD1. J was trimmed by 5 bases and V by 3 bases; bases with no gene match: 4. The CDR3 length is 15 residues. From germline, CDR1 is WNHNN and CDR2 SYGVQD (reference sequence). The CDR3 nucleotides read TGCGCCAGCAGTGATGGGACAGGGCTCAATGAAAAACTGTTTTTT. Protein: CASSDGTGLNEKLFF.

The chain is built from TRBV24-1 and TRBJ2-1; TRBD2 is a possible D gene (8 bases). Germline CDR1 reads KGHDR; CDR2 reads SFDVKD. Between the trimmed V and J ends, which lost 4 bases and 0 bases, there was a span of 18 bases. CDR3 size: 18 residues. The CDR3 is CATSDPGGDSRSYNEQFF. CDR3 DNA: TGTGCCACCAGTGACCCGGGGGGGGACAGCCGCTCCTACAATGAGCAGTTCTTC.

The table lists this clone with a count of one. CDR3 in amino acids: CASSLAGGVNTGELFF. CDR3 bases: TGTGCCAGCAGCTTGGCTGGGGGGGTGAACACCGGGGAGCTGTTTTTT. The gene calls are TRBV5-4 and TRBJ2-2, with TRBD2 matching 7 bases. The CDR3 consists of 16 residues. CDR1 is SGHNT, CDR2 YYREEE, per germline (reference sequence). Trimming took 0 bases from V and 1 from J; bases not matched to a gene: 3.

The rearrangement joins TRBV10-2 to TRBJ1-2, with 7 bases fitting TRBD1. After removal of 6 bases from V and 7 bases from J, the junction contained 8 bases not matched to a gene. The CDR3 consists of 13 residues. Germline CDR1 WSHSY, CDR2 SAAADI. This CDR3 is CASSADRVGGYTF. DNA for the CDR3: TGCGCCAGCAGCGCCGACAGGGTTGGTGGCTACACCTTC.

The count of this clone is one. CDR3 DNA: TGTGCCAGCAGCCCCGTAGCGGGAGCATCAAGCGAGCAGTACTTC. Amino acid sequence: CASSPVAGASSEQYF. The chain uses TRBV11-3 and TRBJ2-7; the match to TRBD2 covers 9 bases. V trimming: 5 bases; J trimming: 6 bases; junction bases outside the gene matches: 11. The CDR3 totals 15 residues. Germline V gives CDR1 SGHNT, CDR2 YENEEA.

V is TRBV3-1 (or the pseudogene TRBV3-2) and J is TRBJ1-2; TRBD1 matches 8 bases. The V gene end was trimmed by 4 bases and the J gene end by 3 bases; junction bases not matched to a gene: 4. The CDR3 is made up of 14 amino acids. Germline values: CDR1 LGHDT, CDR2 YNNKEL (reference sequence). The CDR3 coding sequence is TGTGCCAGCAGCCCCAGGGGACAGGACTATGGCTACACCTTC. Its protein is CASSPRGQDYGYTF.

There are many counts of this clone. The chain joins TRBV7-9 to TRBJ1-2; 7 bases are a match to TRBD1. From germline, CDR1 is SEHNR and CDR2 FQNEAQ (reference sequence). The CDR3 loop spans 14 amino acids. Trimming at V came to 5 bases and at J to 8 bases, leaving 11 bases not matched to a gene. Here the CDR3 reads CASSRQGGSWGYTF. CDR3 sequence (DNA): TGTGCCAGCAGCCGTCAGGGGGGTAGTTGGGGCTACACCTTC.

This sequence joins TRBV19 and TRBJ2-7; 8 bases agree with TRBD1. The CDR3 is made up of 13 amino acids. V lost 4 bases to trimming and J lost 2 bases; unmatched junction nucleotides: 1. Per germline, CDR1 LNHDA and CDR2 SQIVND (reference sequence). This chain's CDR3 is CASSTTGAYEQYF. The DNA for the CDR3 is TGTGCCAGTAGTACGACAGGGGCCTACGAGCAGTACTTC. The full variable domain, with the rest looked up from reference TRBV19 and TRBJ2-7, is DGGITQSPKYLFRKEGQNVTLSCEQNLNHDAMYWYRQDPGQGLRLIYYSQIVNDFQKGDIAEGYSVSREKKESFPLTVTSAQKNPTAFYLCASSTTGAYEQYFGPGTRLTVT.

The chain is built from TRBV6-6 and TRBJ2-7; the match to TRBD1 covers 8 bases. Per germline, CDR1 MNHNY and CDR2 SVGAGI (reference sequence). The trim removed 7 bases at V and 6 bases at J, leaving 14 bases unmatched. The CDR3 is 15 residues long. The CDR3: CASKISGTGPSEQYF. DNA of the CDR3: TGTGCCAGCAAGATATCCGGGACAGGTCCCTCCGAGCAGTACTTC.

This clone came up a few times. This rearrangement joins TRBV10-3 to TRBJ1-2, with TRBD1 as a possible D gene (5 bases). In germline, CDR1 is ENHRY, CDR2 SYGVKD. V was pared by 3 bases and J by 7 bases, with 9 bases between. The CDR3 has 12 residues. CDR3 protein: CAISDRDLGYTF. In DNA, the CDR3 is TGTGCCATCAGTGACAGGGATCTTGGCTACACCTTC.